These T cell receptor beta chains were read from a single sample in a study of cytomegalovirus exposure and HLA in healthy donors. Repertoires were generated with immunoSEQ multiplex PCR, while TCRdb's copy carries only in-frame clones and drops some. The table lists 160,000 or so clones, around 80% of them singletons. Sequenced material: PBMCs. The receptors come from a male donor in good health and CMV-seropositive. Each CDR3 is given with its conserved first and last residue. The order of the fields is CDR3 protein, CDR3 DNA, V gene, J gene, D gene, clone size. A D gene is named only where the DNA matches it firmly. Size is stated for part of the rows, as once, few or many counts, or as a class when the clone is expanded.

cdr3_aa: CASSPRRGSSYNSPLHF
cdr3_nt: TGTGCCAGCAGCCCGCGCCGGGGGAGCTCCTATAATTCACCCCTCCACTTT
v_call: TRBV7-2
j_call: TRBJ1-6
d_call: -
clone_size: -

cdr3_aa: CASSLGRGQETQYF
cdr3_nt: TGCGCCAGCAGCCTCGGCCGGGGCCAAGAGACCCAGTACTTC
v_call: TRBV4-1
j_call: TRBJ2-5
d_call: -
clone_size: few

cdr3_aa: CASSVTSVPGEKLFF
cdr3_nt: TGTGCCAGCAGCGTCACGTCCGTGCCGGGGGAGAAACTGTTTTTT
v_call: TRBV9
j_call: TRBJ1-4
d_call: -
clone_size: -

cdr3_aa: CASSPNGNEQYF
cdr3_nt: TGTGCCAGCTCACCAAACGGGAACGAGCAGTACTTC
v_call: TRBV18
j_call: TRBJ2-7
d_call: -
clone_size: -

cdr3_aa: CASSTWDRTYEQYF
cdr3_nt: TGTGCCAGCAGCACGTGGGACAGAACCTACGAGCAGTACTTC
v_call: TRBV11-2
j_call: TRBJ2-7
d_call: TRBD1
clone_size: few

cdr3_aa: CSARVGAFF
cdr3_nt: TGCAGTGCCCGGGTAGGAGCTTTCTTT
v_call: TRBV20-1
j_call: TRBJ1-1
d_call: -
clone_size: -

cdr3_aa: CASSGLTSREQYF
cdr3_nt: TGCGCCAGCAGCGGACTGACCAGCAGGGAGCAGTACTTC
v_call: TRBV5-1
j_call: TRBJ2-7
d_call: -
clone_size: -

cdr3_aa: CASSPRRDRVDTGELFF
cdr3_nt: TGTGCCAGCAGCCCCAGACGCGACAGGGTAGACACCGGGGAGCTGTTTTTT
v_call: TRBV7-2
j_call: TRBJ2-2
d_call: TRBD1
clone_size: -

cdr3_aa: CASSSGQGSEAFF
cdr3_nt: TGTGCCAGCAGCTCGGGACAGGGTTCTGAAGCTTTCTTT
v_call: TRBV28
j_call: TRBJ1-1
d_call: TRBD1
clone_size: -

cdr3_aa: CASSPYVPSYEQYF
cdr3_nt: TGCGCCAGCAGCCCCTATGTACCTAGCTACGAGCAGTACTTC
v_call: TRBV5-1
j_call: TRBJ2-7
d_call: -
clone_size: -

cdr3_aa: CASSLGVGLAGTDTQYF
cdr3_nt: TGTGCCAGCAGCTTAGGGGTGGGACTAGCGGGCACAGATACGCAGTATTTT
v_call: TRBV7-6
j_call: TRBJ2-3
d_call: TRBD2
clone_size: -

cdr3_aa: CASSQGRGMNGYTF
cdr3_nt: TGCGCCAGCAGCCAAGGTCGGGGGATGAATGGCTACACCTTC
v_call: TRBV4-3
j_call: TRBJ1-2
d_call: -
clone_size: -

cdr3_aa: CASSIVAGGPFNEQYF
cdr3_nt: TGTGCCAGTAGTATAGTAGCGGGAGGGCCATTCAACGAGCAGTACTTC
v_call: TRBV19
j_call: TRBJ2-7
d_call: TRBD2
clone_size: -

cdr3_aa: CASSHLPDRSASEYF
cdr3_nt: TGTGCCAGCTCACACCTCCCGGACAGGTCGGCCTCAGAGTACTTC
v_call: TRBV18
j_call: TRBJ2-7
d_call: TRBD1
clone_size: -

cdr3_aa: CASRRGNTIYF
cdr3_nt: TGTGCCAGCAGGCGAGGAAACACCATATATTTT
v_call: TRBV27
j_call: TRBJ1-3
d_call: -
clone_size: -

cdr3_aa: CASRGRLNLPSREIQYF
cdr3_nt: TGCGCCAGCAGGGGCCGCCTGAATCTCCCAAGTAGGGAGATCCAGTACTTC
v_call: TRBV10-2
j_call: TRBJ2-5
d_call: -
clone_size: -

cdr3_aa: CASSLETAGAADTQYF
cdr3_nt: TGTGCCAGCTCGCTCGAAACAGCGGGAGCGGCAGATACGCAGTATTTT
v_call: TRBV18
j_call: TRBJ2-3
d_call: TRBD2
clone_size: -

cdr3_aa: CASSQMPGQGENTGELFF
cdr3_nt: TGCGCCAGCAGCCAAATGCCCGGCCAGGGCGAGAACACCGGGGAGCTGTTTTTT
v_call: TRBV5-1
j_call: TRBJ2-2
d_call: -
clone_size: few

cdr3_aa: CASRLADNEQFF
cdr3_nt: TGTGCCAGCAGACTAGCGGACAATGAGCAGTTCTTC
v_call: TRBV28
j_call: TRBJ2-1
d_call: TRBD2
clone_size: -

cdr3_aa: CASSSEGESGSREEQFF
cdr3_nt: TGTGCCAGCAGCTCCGAAGGAGAAAGCGGGAGTAGGGAGGAGCAGTTCTTC
v_call: TRBV7-8
j_call: TRBJ2-1
d_call: TRBD2
clone_size: -

cdr3_aa: CASSRGQTYEQYF
cdr3_nt: TGTGCCAGCAGCCGAGGACAGACCTACGAGCAGTACTTC
v_call: TRBV7-9
j_call: TRBJ2-7
d_call: -
clone_size: -

cdr3_aa: CASSIDRRPGYTF
cdr3_nt: TGTGCCAGTAGTATCGACAGAAGGCCTGGCTACACCTTC
v_call: TRBV19
j_call: TRBJ1-2
d_call: -
clone_size: -

cdr3_aa: CASSWTSGTNTGELFF
cdr3_nt: TGCGCCAGCAGCTGGACTAGCGGGACGAACACCGGGGAGCTGTTTTTT
v_call: TRBV5-1
j_call: TRBJ2-2
d_call: TRBD2
clone_size: once

cdr3_aa: CASSGLAGPLSTYEQYF
cdr3_nt: TGTGCCAGCAGTGGTTTAGCGGGCCCACTATCCACCTACGAGCAGTACTTC
v_call: TRBV2
j_call: TRBJ2-7
d_call: TRBD2
clone_size: few

cdr3_aa: CASSLGTGVSYEQYF
cdr3_nt: TGTGCCAGCAGCTTAGGGACAGGGGTTTCCTACGAGCAGTACTTC
v_call: TRBV7-6
j_call: TRBJ2-7
d_call: TRBD1
clone_size: -

cdr3_aa: CASKKDTVDIQYF
cdr3_nt: TGTGCCAGCAAAAAGGACACGGTAGACATTCAGTACTTC
v_call: TRBV7-2
j_call: TRBJ2-4
d_call: -
clone_size: -

cdr3_aa: CASRRPDRDSYEQYF
cdr3_nt: TGTGCCAGCAGGCGCCCGGACAGGGACTCCTACGAGCAGTACTTC
v_call: TRBV27
j_call: TRBJ2-7
d_call: TRBD1
clone_size: once

cdr3_aa: CATSRDSKQNTGELFF
cdr3_nt: TGTGCCACCAGCAGAGACTCAAAGCAGAACACCGGGGAGCTGTTTTTT
v_call: TRBV15
j_call: TRBJ2-2
d_call: -
clone_size: -

cdr3_aa: CASSLMGTGVINEQFF
cdr3_nt: TGTGCCAGCAGCTTAATGGGGACTGGGGTGATCAATGAGCAGTTCTTC
v_call: TRBV7-8
j_call: TRBJ2-1
d_call: -
clone_size: -

cdr3_aa: CASSYSGTGSGEQYF
cdr3_nt: TGTGCCAGCAGCTATTCCGGGACAGGGTCCGGCGAGCAGTACTTC
v_call: TRBV28
j_call: TRBJ2-7
d_call: TRBD1
clone_size: -

cdr3_aa: CASSLALVRTGYGYTF
cdr3_nt: TGTGCCAGCAGCTTAGCGCTCGTCCGGACAGGGTATGGCTACACCTTC
v_call: TRBV7-9
j_call: TRBJ1-2
d_call: TRBD1
clone_size: -

cdr3_aa: CASSQGGRRETQYF
cdr3_nt: TGTGCCAGCAGCCAAGGGGGTAGGAGAGAGACCCAGTACTTC
v_call: TRBV11-2
j_call: TRBJ2-5
d_call: -
clone_size: -

cdr3_aa: CASSSLGLAAYIYNEQFF
cdr3_nt: TGTGCCAGCAGTTCATTGGGACTAGCGGCCTATATTTACAATGAGCAGTTCTTC
v_call: TRBV28
j_call: TRBJ2-1
d_call: TRBD2
clone_size: few

cdr3_aa: CASSYQGSDGYTF
cdr3_nt: TGTGCCAGCAGTTATCAGGGGTCAGATGGCTACACCTTC
v_call: TRBV6-5
j_call: TRBJ1-2
d_call: -
clone_size: -

cdr3_aa: CASSQGQWNQPQHF
cdr3_nt: TGTGCCAGCAGCCAGGGACAGTGGAATCAGCCCCAGCATTTT
v_call: TRBV6-6
j_call: TRBJ1-5
d_call: TRBD1
clone_size: few

cdr3_aa: CATRQRGGVNEQFF
cdr3_nt: TGTGCCACCAGACAACGGGGAGGGGTGAATGAGCAGTTCTTC
v_call: TRBV15
j_call: TRBJ2-1
d_call: TRBD2
clone_size: -

cdr3_aa: CASSLTTSGPYEQYF
cdr3_nt: TGTGCCAGCAGCCTAACGACTAGCGGGCCTTACGAGCAGTACTTC
v_call: TRBV7-2
j_call: TRBJ2-7
d_call: TRBD2
clone_size: -

cdr3_aa: CASSFLVGGPNTGELFF
cdr3_nt: TGCGCCAGCAGCTTTTTGGTGGGAGGGCCGAACACCGGGGAGCTGTTTTTT
v_call: TRBV5-1
j_call: TRBJ2-2
d_call: TRBD2
clone_size: few

cdr3_aa: CASSIGGRRVNEQFF
cdr3_nt: TGTGCCAGTAGTATCGGCGGGAGAAGGGTAAATGAGCAGTTCTTC
v_call: TRBV19
j_call: TRBJ2-1
d_call: TRBD2
clone_size: -

cdr3_aa: CASSIVGTASNQPQHF
cdr3_nt: TGTGCCAGTAGTATAGTAGGGACAGCTAGCAATCAGCCCCAGCATTTT
v_call: TRBV19
j_call: TRBJ1-5
d_call: TRBD1
clone_size: few

cdr3_aa: CASSLAAGAGEKLFF
cdr3_nt: TGTGCCAGCAGCTTAGCCGCGGGGGCAGGAGAAAAACTGTTTTTT
v_call: TRBV7-6
j_call: TRBJ1-4
d_call: -
clone_size: -

cdr3_aa: CASSSISGANVLTF
cdr3_nt: TGTGCCAGCAGCTCAATCTCTGGGGCCAACGTCCTGACTTTC
v_call: TRBV7-9
j_call: TRBJ2-6
d_call: -
clone_size: -

cdr3_aa: CASSWGGSEYEQYF
cdr3_nt: TGTGCCAGCAGCTGGGGCGGGAGTGAGTACGAGCAGTACTTC
v_call: TRBV28
j_call: TRBJ2-7
d_call: TRBD2
clone_size: -

cdr3_aa: CATSGLDTQYF
cdr3_nt: TGTGCCACGAGCGGACTTGATACGCAGTATTTT
v_call: TRBV2
j_call: TRBJ2-3
d_call: -
clone_size: few

cdr3_aa: CSSSSAGANTGELFF
cdr3_nt: TGTTCCAGCAGCTCAGCAGGGGCGAACACCGGGGAGCTGTTTTTT
v_call: TRBV7-9
j_call: TRBJ2-2
d_call: -
clone_size: -

cdr3_aa: CASSPGLADTGELFF
cdr3_nt: TGCGCCAGCAGCCCCGGACTAGCTGACACCGGGGAGCTGTTTTTT
v_call: TRBV5-1
j_call: TRBJ2-2
d_call: TRBD2
clone_size: once

cdr3_aa: CAIRETVLSTEAFF
cdr3_nt: TGTGCCATCAGGGAGACAGTTTTGAGCACTGAAGCTTTCTTT
v_call: TRBV10-3
j_call: TRBJ1-1
d_call: -
clone_size: -

cdr3_aa: CASRLAAQETQYF
cdr3_nt: TGTGCCAGCAGACTAGCGGCCCAAGAGACCCAGTACTTC
v_call: TRBV28
j_call: TRBJ2-5
d_call: TRBD2
clone_size: -

cdr3_aa: CASREHGVEREKLFF
cdr3_nt: TGTGCCAGCAGGGAACATGGGGTTGAGCGGGAAAAACTGTTTTTT
v_call: TRBV28
j_call: TRBJ1-4
d_call: -
clone_size: -

cdr3_aa: CSVEDSAGGRAEQYF
cdr3_nt: TGCAGCGTTGAAGATAGTGCAGGGGGCAGAGCGGAGCAGTACTTC
v_call: TRBV29-1
j_call: TRBJ2-7
d_call: TRBD1
clone_size: -

cdr3_aa: CASSPRLAGVSEQYF
cdr3_nt: TGTGCCAGTAGTCCCAGACTAGCGGGAGTATCCGAGCAGTACTTC
v_call: TRBV19
j_call: TRBJ2-7
d_call: TRBD2
clone_size: -

cdr3_aa: CASSLVGGRRGYTF
cdr3_nt: TGTGCCAGCAGCTTAGTAGGGGGCCGGCGTGGCTACACCTTC
v_call: TRBV13
j_call: TRBJ1-2
d_call: TRBD1
clone_size: -

cdr3_aa: CASSLGLWETQYF
cdr3_nt: TGTGCCAGCAGCTTAGGGCTTTGGGAGACCCAGTACTTC
v_call: TRBV7-9
j_call: TRBJ2-5
d_call: -
clone_size: -

cdr3_aa: CVSSKTPVGTEAFF
cdr3_nt: TGTGTCAGCAGCAAGACACCCGTCGGCACTGAAGCTTTCTTT
v_call: TRBV6-6
j_call: TRBJ1-1
d_call: -
clone_size: -

cdr3_aa: CASSLAGEEKLFF
cdr3_nt: TGTGCCAGCAGCTTAGCGGGCGAGGAAAAACTGTTTTTT
v_call: TRBV7-6
j_call: TRBJ1-4
d_call: -
clone_size: once

cdr3_aa: CASSQDWGGTSGLVEQYF
cdr3_nt: TGTGCCAGCAGCCAAGACTGGGGTGGGACTAGCGGGTTGGTAGAGCAGTACTTC
v_call: TRBV4-2
j_call: TRBJ2-7
d_call: TRBD2
clone_size: once

cdr3_aa: CASSDNRDTEAFF
cdr3_nt: TGTGCCAGCAGTGATAACAGGGACACTGAAGCTTTCTTT
v_call: TRBV6-4
j_call: TRBJ1-1
d_call: -
clone_size: few

cdr3_aa: CASSAGQGLYGYTF
cdr3_nt: TGTGCCAGTAGTGCCGGACAGGGTTTATATGGCTACACCTTC
v_call: TRBV19
j_call: TRBJ1-2
d_call: TRBD1
clone_size: -

cdr3_aa: CASSFQRELNEQYF
cdr3_nt: TGTGCCAGCAGCTTCCAGCGGGAGCTGAACGAGCAGTACTTC
v_call: TRBV11-2
j_call: TRBJ2-7
d_call: TRBD2
clone_size: -